This is a list of T cell receptor beta chains from one sample in a study of blood T cell repertoires in COVID-19. TCRdb's copy holds only in-frame clones and misses some; the assay was immunoSEQ multiplex PCR. Among hundreds of thousands of clones listed, 85% were seen once. Sequencing was done on a sample of PBMCs or T cells enriched from blood (not recorded which). These TCRs come from a woman between 45 and 60 years old who had recovered from COVID-19. Each CDR3 is given with its conserved first and last residue. A D gene is named only where the DNA matches it firmly. Only some rows state a clone size, as once, few, many or a class for expanded clones.

v_call	cdr3_length	d_call	j_call	clone_size	cdr3_nt	cdr3_aa
TRBV18	17	-	TRBJ2-3	once	TGTGCCAGCTCACCATCGGTCTCTCGCAGGGCCACAGATACGCAGTATTTT	CASSPSVSRRATDTQYF
TRBV6-5	15	-	TRBJ1-5	-	TGTGCCAGCAGTACCCGCAGGGATGGGGGCCAGCCCCAGCATTTT	CASSTRRDGGQPQHF
TRBV19	13	-	TRBJ1-4	once	TGTGCCAGTGGGAGGACATCTAATGAAAAACTGTTTTTT	CASGRTSNEKLFF
TRBV30	15	-	TRBJ1-1	-	TGTGCCTGGGGGGGCAGGGCCCTCATGAACACTGAAGCTTTCTTT	CAWGGRALMNTEAFF
TRBV11-2	11	-	TRBJ1-1	few	TGTGCCAGCAGCTTTTTCGCTGAAGCTTTCTTT	CASSFFAEAFF
TRBV6-1	16	-	TRBJ2-2	-	TGTGCCAGCAGTGGTTTTGGGGGGAAGAACACCGGGGAGCTGTTTTTT	CASSGFGGKNTGELFF
TRBV6-6	14	-	TRBJ2-3	few	TGTGCCAGCAGTTACGATCTAGCGAGGGATACGCAGTATTTT	CASSYDLARDTQYF
TRBV5-1	16	TRBD2	TRBJ2-7	-	TGCGCCAGCAGCCTAGATAGCGGGGGACAACTTTACGAGCAGTACTTC	CASSLDSGGQLYEQYF
TRBV5-1	15	-	TRBJ2-7	-	TGCGCCAGCAGCTCACAGGCGGGGACAGCCTACGAGCAGTACTTC	CASSSQAGTAYEQYF
TRBV3-1/TRBV3-2	15	-	TRBJ1-5	-	TGTGCCAGCAGCCAAGATACCCAGGGCGGTCAGCCCCAGCATTTT	CASSQDTQGGQPQHF
TRBV11-1	13	TRBD1	TRBJ2-7	-	TGTGCCAGCAGCCCCCACAGGGGACACGAGCAGTACTTC	CASSPHRGHEQYF
TRBV6-5	14	TRBD1	TRBJ1-1	-	TGTGCCAGCAGTTACTCTGCAGGGGGCACTGAAGCTTTCTTT	CASSYSAGGTEAFF
TRBV5-5	14	-	TRBJ2-1	-	TGTGCCAGCAGCTTCGGACTCGCTTACAATGAGCAGTTCTTC	CASSFGLAYNEQFF
TRBV2	15	TRBD1	TRBJ1-6	once	TGTGCCAGCAGTGAATACGGACAGGGTAATGCACCCCTCCACTTT	CASSEYGQGNAPLHF
TRBV5-1	15	TRBD2	TRBJ2-1	few	TGCGCCAGCAATCACGGGGGGGCCTCCTACAATGAGCAGTTCTTC	CASNHGGASYNEQFF
TRBV28	15	TRBD2	TRBJ2-3	-	TGTGCCAGCAGTTTACCTAGCGGGGACACAGATACGCAGTATTTT	CASSLPSGDTDTQYF
TRBV9	15	-	TRBJ2-3	-	TGTGCCAGCAGCTACCGGGACTTCGGCACAGATACGCAGTATTTT	CASSYRDFGTDTQYF
TRBV4-2	15	-	TRBJ2-4	-	TGTGCCAGCAGGAATATCGGTAGCTCGGAAAACATTCAGTACTTC	CASRNIGSSENIQYF
TRBV11-2	15	TRBD1	TRBJ1-2	-	TGTGCCAGCAGCTTAGGGGGACAGGGTTTGGATGGCTACACCTTC	CASSLGGQGLDGYTF
TRBV5-1	17	TRBD2	TRBJ2-1	-	TGCGCCAGCAGCGGGACTAGCGGTGCTAGCTCCTACAATGAGCAGTTCTTC	CASSGTSGASSYNEQFF
TRBV6-1	16	TRBD1	TRBJ1-2	once	TGTGCCAGCAGTGAAGCGGCAGGGGGCGCGGTTGTACGCTACACCTTC	CASSEAAGGAVVRYTF
TRBV5-1	15	-	TRBJ1-5	-	TGCGCCAGCAGCTTGGCCGGGCAGCAGGGTCAGCCCCAGCATTTT	CASSLAGQQGQPQHF
TRBV4-1	18	-	TRBJ2-3	-	TGCGCCAGCAGCCAAGATCACAGGCAGGGAAGGGGCACAGATACGCAGTATTTT	CASSQDHRQGRGTDTQYF
TRBV25-1	14	TRBD1	TRBJ1-1	-	TGTGCCAGCAGTGGGACAGGGAGGGGCACTGAAGCTTTCTTT	CASSGTGRGTEAFF
TRBV7-9	15	TRBD1	TRBJ1-5	-	TGTGCCAGCAGCTTATTGGGACAGGGTGATCAGCCCCAGCATTTT	CASSLLGQGDQPQHF
TRBV19	16	-	TRBJ2-2	-	TGTGCCAGTAAAAAGATCGGCGGAGACAACACCGGGGAGCTGTTTTTT	CASKKIGGDNTGELFF
TRBV30	16	-	TRBJ1-1	-	TGTGCCTGGAGTGTACAATGGTTGGGGACTCACACTGAAGCTTTCTTT	CAWSVQWLGTHTEAFF
TRBV11-1	14	TRBD2	TRBJ2-2	few	TGTGCCAGCAGCCCGAGGACTAGCACCGGGGAGCTGTTTTTT	CASSPRTSTGELFF
TRBV7-6	14	-	TRBJ1-6	few	TGTGCCAGCAGCCCACGGGGAGGGGATTCACCCCTCCACTTT	CASSPRGGDSPLHF
TRBV27	15	-	TRBJ1-5	-	TGTGCCAGCAGTTTCCTCGGTACAGGCGATCAGCCCCAGCATTTT	CASSFLGTGDQPQHF